This passage covers 27 T cell receptor beta chains from one sample sequenced in a study of T cell changes during pregnancy in multiple sclerosis. Sequencing used immunoSEQ multiplex PCR; TCRdb keeps in-frame clones, though not all of them. The table includes about 36,000 clones, 85% to 90% detected once. The sequencing here drew on CD4+ T cells from peripheral blood mononuclear cells, taken in the first trimester of pregnancy. Receptors were obtained from a female donor with multiple sclerosis, enrolled in a pregnancy study.

The chain has TRBV15 and TRBJ1-1; no definite D call. The CDR3 loop spans 14 amino acids. Per germline, CDR1 LNHNV and CDR2 YYDKDF (reference sequence). Deletions cut 3 bases from V and 11 bases from J, with 19 bases between. The CDR3 here is CATSSIGRSVGAFF. CDR3 in DNA: TGTGCCACCAGCAGCATCGGTCGTAGCGTTGGGGCTTTCTTT.

This clone was observed once. The rearrangement links TRBV7-8 to TRBJ2-5; tentatively, D is TRBD2 (7 bases). The CDR3 consists of 13 residues. Germline V gene data show CDR1 as SGHVS and CDR2 as FQNEAQ. Between the trimmed V and J ends, which lost 8 bases and 5 bases, there was a span of 15 bases. The CDR3 reads CASRQGGVETQYF. In DNA, the CDR3 is TGTGCCAGCCGCCAAGGGGGGGTCGAGACCCAGTACTTC.

This rearrangement joins TRBV4-2 to TRBJ2-7, with 9 bases identical to TRBD2. The CDR3 contains 17 residues. Per germline, CDR1 LGHNA and CDR2 YNFKEQ. Trimming at V came to 4 bases and at J to 6 bases, leaving 16 bases not matched to a gene. The CDR3: CASSRKSPAGGPREQYF. In nucleotides, the CDR3 is TGTGCCAGCAGCCGAAAAAGTCCGGCGGGAGGGCCGCGCGAGCAGTACTTC.

This chain links TRBV19 with TRBJ2-7; D is perhaps TRBD2 (5 bases). V was pared by 1 base and J by 2 bases, with 15 bases between. From germline, CDR1 is LNHDA and CDR2 SQIVND (reference sequence). The CDR3 extends over 16 amino acids. CDR3 nucleotides: TGTGCCAGTAGTATAGGCCCGGGATTAGGCACCTACGAGCAGTACTTC. Translating gives CASSIGPGLGTYEQYF.

This rearrangement joins TRBV30 to TRBJ1-6; 7 bases map to TRBD1. V lost 2 bases and J lost 2; bases outside the gene matches: 3. The CDR3 has 15 residues. The germline CDR1 and CDR2 sequences are GTSNPN and SVGIG (reference sequence). The CDR3 loop is CAWSRDSTYNSPLHF. CDR3 DNA sequence: TGTGCCTGGAGTAGGGACAGCACCTATAATTCACCCCTCCACTTT.

This clone was counted only a few times. V gene TRBV27 combines with J gene TRBJ2-3, with 12 bases identical to TRBD2. J was trimmed by 6 bases and V by 6 bases; bases with no gene match: 10. The length of the CDR3 is 16 residues. Germline CDR1 reads MNHEY; CDR2 reads SMNVEV (reference sequence). The CDR3 nucleotides read TGTGCCAGCAGCCACGCCCTAGCGGGGGGGCAGGATACGCAGTATTTT. Protein sequence: CASSHALAGGQDTQYF.

The V call is TRBV5-1, the J call TRBJ1-2, with D possibly matching TRBD1 (6 bases). V gave up 3 bases and J gave up 4 bases, with 13 bases separating them. The CDR3 length is 14 residues. Germline CDR1 reads SGHRS; CDR2 reads YFSETQ. CDR3 sequence (DNA): TGCGCCAGCAGCTGGGGGTGGGACACCTATGGCTACACCTTC. Translated: CASSWGWDTYGYTF.

V and J are TRBV5-1 and TRBJ2-7; D is possibly TRBD2 (5 bases). The CDR3 spans 12 residues. V lost 5 bases and J 3 bases, leaving 9 bases between the germline ends. Germline CDR1 and CDR2: SGHRS and YFSETQ. Written as DNA, the CDR3 is TGCGCCAGCAGGGAAGGGAGCTACGAGCAGTACTTC. Residues: CASREGSYEQYF. Using reference TRBV5-1 and TRBJ2-7 for the parts outside the CDR3, the full variable domain is KAGVTQTPRYLIKTRGQQVTLSCSPISGHRSVSWYQQTPGQGLQFLFEYFSETQRNKGNFPGRFSGRQFSNSRSEMNVSTLELGDSALYLCASREGSYEQYFGPGTRLTVT.

The chain recombines TRBV19 with TRBJ1-1; TRBD1 agrees at 7 bases. CDR1 and CDR2 (germline): LNHDA, SQIVND (reference sequence). The CDR3 consists of 12 residues. V gave up 8 bases and J gave up 8 bases; unmatched junction bases: 8. The CDR3, as DNA: TGTGCCAGTGGTACAGGGGTTCGCGAAGCTTTCTTT. Encoded protein: CASGTGVREAFF.

The rearrangement joins TRBV27 to TRBJ2-7; 7 nucleotides agree with TRBD2. Germline values: CDR1 MNHEY, CDR2 SMNVEV (reference sequence). J gave up 2 bases and V 6 bases, and 7 bases lay outside the gene matches. The CDR3 length is 14 residues. The CDR3 DNA sequence: TGTGCCAGCAGCCGCAGCGGGAACCCCTACGAGCAGTACTTC. It codes for CASSRSGNPYEQYF.

The V call is TRBV18, the J call TRBJ1-1; weak D call: TRBD1 (5 bases). The CDR3 covers 16 residues. V gave up 1 base and J gave up 2 bases, with 14 bases separating them. From germline, CDR1 is KGHSH and CDR2 LQKENI. The DNA for the CDR3 is TGTGCCAGCTCACCACTCCACGGTCAGGGTAACACTGAAGCTTTCTTT. Its protein product is CASSPLHGQGNTEAFF. Together with reference TRBV18 and TRBJ1-1, the CDR3 gives the full variable domain: NAGVMQNPRHLVRRRGQEARLRCSPMKGHSHVYWYRQLPEEGLKFMVYLQKENIIDESGMPKERFSAEFPKEGPSILRIQQVVRGDSAAYFCASSPLHGQGNTEAFFGQGTRLTVV.

CDR3 amino acids: CASNIQGRNQPQHF. The CDR3 DNA is TGTGCCAGCAATATACAGGGTCGTAATCAGCCCCAGCATTTT. The chain employs TRBV2 and TRBJ1-5, with D tentatively TRBD1 (6 bases). V lost 7 bases and J lost 4, with 14 bases in between. CDR1 is SNHLY, CDR2 FYNNEI, per germline. The CDR3 covers 14 residues.

V gene TRBV15 combines with J gene TRBJ1-5, with TRBD1 identical over 9 bases. Germline-derived CDR1 and CDR2 are LNHNV and YYDKDF (reference sequence). Losses at the gene ends were 2 bases for V and 3 bases for J; bases not matched to a gene: 5. This CDR3 has 16 residues. Here the CDR3 DNA reads TGTGCCACCAGCAGATTGACAGGGGGTGTCAATCAGCCCCAGCATTTT. Translating it yields CATSRLTGGVNQPQHF.

The V and J genes are TRBV25-1 and TRBJ2-1; 10 bases map to TRBD2. This CDR3 region has 14 residues. CDR1 is MGHDK and CDR2 is SYGVNS in the germline V gene. J was trimmed by 7 bases and V by 7 bases; bases with no gene match: 7. Written as DNA, the CDR3 is TGTGCCAGCATCCGAGCGGGAGGGAATAATGAGCAGTTCTTC. This codes for CASIRAGGNNEQFF.

This chain joins TRBV6-1 and TRBJ2-3, with 10 bases aligning to TRBD2. This CDR3 is built from 14 residues. Looked up from germline, CDR1 is MNHNS and CDR2 is SASEGT. The V gene end was trimmed by 7 bases and the J gene end by 3 bases; junction bases not matched to a gene: 4. The DNA for the CDR3 is TGTGCCAGCAAGGAGCGGGGGGGGACAGATACGCAGTATTTT. Residues: CASKERGGTDTQYF.

This rearrangement joins TRBV15 to TRBJ2-7, with D possibly TRBD1 on 7 matching bases. Germline V gene lookup returns CDR1 LNHNV and CDR2 YYDKDF (reference sequence). Between the trimmed V and J ends, which lost 0 bases and 2 bases, there was a span of 8 bases. CDR3 length: 14 amino acids. CDR3 DNA: TGTGCCACCAGCAGAGACAGGGGGGCCTACGAGCAGTACTTC. Translation: CATSRDRGAYEQYF.

The chain combines TRBV5-1 with TRBJ2-7; D remains unclear. The CDR3 is 13 residues long. V was clipped by 3 bases and J by 5 bases, with 12 bases between them. Germline V gives CDR1 SGHRS, CDR2 YFSETQ. CDR3 DNA sequence: TGCGCCAGCAGCTCGACTCACTCAGACGAGCAGTACTTC. Protein sequence: CASSSTHSDEQYF.

V and J are TRBV25-1 and TRBJ1-6; tentative D call: TRBD1 (6 bases). V lost 4 bases and J lost 10, with 14 bases in between. CDR1 is MGHDK and CDR2 is SYGVNS in the germline V gene. This CDR3 has 14 amino acids. In DNA, the CDR3 is TGTGCCAGCAGTGCCCCAGGGGCCGCGTCACCCCTCCACTTT. This codes for CASSAPGAASPLHF.

This clone was detected once. The gene calls are TRBV5-6 and TRBJ1-3, with D hard to call. Germline CDR1 and CDR2: SGHDT and YYEEEE. CDR3 length: 14 residues. The V and J ends lost 2 bases and 4 bases respectively, with 10 bases between them. The CDR3 DNA is TGTGCCAGCAGCTTCCGTGAGGCGGGAAACACCATATATTTT. This gives the protein CASSFREAGNTIYF.

This chain joins TRBV23-1 and TRBJ2-1; 7 nucleotides line up with TRBD2. TRBV23-1 is sorted into the ORF group, with uncertain function. The CDR3 covers 20 residues. Germline trimming cut 0 bases from V and 0 bases from J; bases unmatched to any gene: 14. The CDR3 region has the DNA TGCGCCAGCAGTCAATCGATAGTAGCGGGCACCTCTAGCTCCTACAATGAGCAGTTCTTC. Protein: CASSQSIVAGTSSSYNEQFF.

The rearrangement uses TRBV7-2 and TRBJ2-7; 8 nucleotides agree with TRBD1. The germline CDR1 and CDR2 sequences are SGHTA and FQGNSA. This CDR3 is 15 amino acids long. Trimming took 5 bases from V and 0 from J; bases not matched to a gene: 6. The CDR3 DNA follows: TGTGCCAGCAGCCCAACGACAGGGGCCTCCTACGAGCAGTACTTC. Its protein product is CASSPTTGASYEQYF.

The chain carries TRBV27 and TRBJ2-7; TRBD1 might be the D (6 bases). Germline CDR1 reads MNHEY; CDR2 reads SMNVEV (reference sequence). The CDR3 has 14 amino acids. V lost 3 bases to trimming and J lost 4 bases, with 13 bases between them. CDR3 loop: CASSLRPRGYEQYF. CDR3 coding DNA: TGTGCCAGCAGTTTGCGTCCCAGGGGTTACGAGCAGTACTTC.

V and J are TRBV5-1 and TRBJ1-1; D is perhaps TRBD1 (5 bases). V was clipped by 7 bases and J by 11 bases, with 18 bases between them. The CDR3 sequence is 12 residues long. From germline, CDR1 is SGHRS and CDR2 YFSETQ. CDR3: CASGDLQEGAFF. As DNA, the CDR3 is TGCGCCAGCGGCGACCTTCAGGAGGGGGCTTTCTTT.

The chain joins TRBV19 to TRBJ2-3; TRBD1 matches 8 bases. The V gene's germline CDR1 is LNHDA and CDR2 SQIVND (reference sequence). Trimming took 8 bases from V and 4 from J; bases not matched to a gene: 8. The CDR3 spans 14 residues. CDR3 region: CASGSRGRPDTQYF. The CDR3 DNA sequence: TGTGCCAGTGGGTCCAGGGGGCGCCCAGATACGCAGTATTTT.

The rearrangement links TRBV10-3 to TRBJ2-4; D gene uncertain. The CDR3 has 14 residues. V dropped 5 bases and J dropped 4 bases, with 12 bases sitting between them. From germline, CDR1 is ENHRY and CDR2 SYGVKD. CDR3: CAISSPSDKNIQYF. The CDR3 region has the DNA TGTGCCATCAGTTCCCCCTCAGATAAAAACATTCAGTACTTC.

The chain links TRBV6-1 to TRBJ2-7; 10 nucleotides align to TRBD1. Germline V gene sequence: CDR1 MNHNS, CDR2 SASEGT. This CDR3 is built from 14 residues. With V trimmed by 4 bases and J by 5 bases, 5 bases remained unmatched. CDR3 DNA: TGTGCCAGCAGTGGGTGGACAGGGGGGGACGAGCAGTACTTC. Encoded protein: CASSGWTGGDEQYF.

The rearrangement joins TRBV7-9 to TRBJ1-4; D call uncertain. Germline V CDR1 and CDR2: SEHNR, FQNEAQ (reference sequence). V dropped 5 bases and J dropped 2 bases, with 3 bases sitting between them. The CDR3 length is 12 residues. In DNA, the CDR3 is TGTGCCAGCAGCCGGACTAATGAAAAACTGTTTTTT. Amino acid sequence: CASSRTNEKLFF. The variable domain in full, completed from reference TRBV7-9 and TRBJ1-4, reads DTGVSQNPRHKITKRGQNVTFRCDPISEHNRLYWYRQTLGQGPEFLTYFQNEAQLEKSRLLSDRFSAERPKGSFSTLEIQRTEQGDSAMYLCASSRTNEKLFFGSGTQLSVL.